What follows are 8 T cell receptor beta chains derived from one specimen sequenced in a study of blood T cell repertoires in COVID-19. The method was immunoSEQ multiplex PCR; TCRdb's version includes in-frame clones alone and lacks a portion of them. The sample carries tens of thousands of clones, about 82% recorded once. Sequencing was carried out using peripheral blood. These receptors originate from a woman over 75 in a cohort sampled during active or convalescent COVID-19.

The chain is built from TRBV6-2 or TRBV6-3 and TRBJ2-4; 12 bases align to TRBD2. With V trimmed by 5 bases and J by 0 bases, 5 bases remained unmatched. The CDR3 has 17 residues. Germline V lookup: CDR1 MNHEY, CDR2 SVGEGT. Here the CDR3 DNA reads TGTGCCAGCAGTGGCGGACTAGCGGGATTAGCCAAAAACATTCAGTACTTC. This translates into CASSGGLAGLAKNIQYF.

The chain employs TRBV30 and TRBJ1-4; D gene ambiguous. CDR1 and CDR2 (germline): GTSNPN, SVGIG (reference sequence). V was trimmed by 5 bases and J by 7 bases, leaving 14 bases between them. The CDR3 is made up of 13 amino acids. CDR3 DNA sequence: TGTGCCTGGGGCCCCGAGGAAGGTGAAAAACTGTTTTTT. Encoded protein: CAWGPEEGEKLFF.

The chain joins TRBV29-1 to TRBJ2-7; 9 bases agree with TRBD1. Germline V gene sequence: CDR1 SQVTM, CDR2 ANQGSEA. The CDR3 length is 13 residues. The ends lost 6 bases at V and 3 bases at J; junction bases unmatched: 6. For the CDR3, the DNA is TGCAGCGTCGCCAAGGACAGGGGCTACGAGCAGTACTTC. Amino acids: CSVAKDRGYEQYF.

V is TRBV11-3 and J is TRBJ1-1; TRBD1 aligns across 10 bases. The CDR3 runs to 17 residues. The trim removed 2 bases at V and 3 bases at J, leaving 9 bases unmatched. The germline CDR1 and CDR2 sequences are SGHNT and YENEEA. CDR3 bases: TGTGCCAGCAGCTTATGGGTGCCCGGGACAGGGGACACTGAAGCTTTCTTT. Its protein is CASSLWVPGTGDTEAFF.

The V gene is TRBV10-3, the J gene TRBJ2-2; 12 bases fit TRBD2. The CDR3 extends over 16 amino acids. Germline CDR1 ENHRY, CDR2 SYGVKD. V was clipped by 6 bases and J by 4 bases; unmatched bases: 6. CDR3 amino acids: CAISPTSGGGTGELFF. The CDR3 nucleotides read TGTGCCATCAGCCCGACTAGCGGGGGTGGCACCGGGGAGCTGTTTTTT.

The rearrangement links TRBV2 to TRBJ1-6, with D possibly being TRBD1 (6 bases). The germline V gene encodes CDR1 SNHLY and CDR2 FYNNEI. Trimming pared 7 bases from V and 5 bases from J, leaving 15 bases between. The CDR3 sequence is 15 residues long. The CDR3, as DNA: TGTGCCAGCACGGGGGGCGCTCGAAATAATTCACCCCTCCACTTT. Translating it yields CASTGGARNNSPLHF.

The rearrangement links TRBV7-8 to TRBJ2-7; D possibly corresponds to TRBD2 (6 bases). This CDR3 region has 12 residues. V lost 7 bases, J lost 5 bases, and 12 bases lay in between. The germline CDR1 and CDR2 sequences are SGHVS and FQNEAQ. The CDR3 is CASTLRGDEQYF. CDR3 DNA: TGTGCCAGCACCCTCCGCGGGGACGAGCAGTACTTC.

This clone was observed a single time. The rearrangement links TRBV7-9 to TRBJ1-1; D remains unclear. In germline, CDR1 is SEHNR, CDR2 FQNEAQ (reference sequence). The CDR3 contains 14 residues. Trimming left V 1 base short and J 4 bases short, with 10 bases between. CDR3 nucleotide sequence: TGTGCCAGCAGCTTAGAGGGAGGGAGCACTGAAGCTTTCTTT. Translation gives CASSLEGGSTEAFF.